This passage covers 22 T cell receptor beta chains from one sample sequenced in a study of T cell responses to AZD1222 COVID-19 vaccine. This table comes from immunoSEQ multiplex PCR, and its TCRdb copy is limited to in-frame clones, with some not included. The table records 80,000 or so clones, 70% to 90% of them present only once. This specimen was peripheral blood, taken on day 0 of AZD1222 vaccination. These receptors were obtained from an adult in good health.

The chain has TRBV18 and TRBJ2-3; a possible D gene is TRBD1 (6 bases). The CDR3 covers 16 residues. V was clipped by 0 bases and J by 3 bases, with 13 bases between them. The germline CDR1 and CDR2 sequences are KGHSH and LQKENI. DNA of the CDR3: TGTGCCAGCTCACCACCTCAGGGGCAGGTAACAGATACGCAGTATTTT. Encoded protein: CASSPPQGQVTDTQYF.

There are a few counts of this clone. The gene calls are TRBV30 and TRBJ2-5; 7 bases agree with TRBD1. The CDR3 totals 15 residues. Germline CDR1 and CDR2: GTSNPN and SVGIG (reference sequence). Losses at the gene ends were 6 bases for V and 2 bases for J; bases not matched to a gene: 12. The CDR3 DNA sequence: TGTGCCTGCCAGAGGACAGGCTTCTCACAAGAGACCCAGTACTTC. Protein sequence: CACQRTGFSQETQYF. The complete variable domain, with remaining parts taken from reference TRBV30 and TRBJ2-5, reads SQTIHQWPATLVQPVGSPLSLECTVEGTSNPNLYWYRQAAGRGLQLLFYSVGIGQISSEVPQNLSASRPQDRQFILSSKKLLLSDSGFYLCACQRTGFSQETQYFGPGTRLLVL.

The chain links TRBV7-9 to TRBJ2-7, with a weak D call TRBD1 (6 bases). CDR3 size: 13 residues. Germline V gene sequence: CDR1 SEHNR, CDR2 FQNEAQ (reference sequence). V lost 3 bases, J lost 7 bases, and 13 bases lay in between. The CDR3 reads CASSLDRPREQYF. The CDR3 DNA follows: TGTGCCAGCAGCTTGGACAGACCTCGGGAGCAGTACTTC.

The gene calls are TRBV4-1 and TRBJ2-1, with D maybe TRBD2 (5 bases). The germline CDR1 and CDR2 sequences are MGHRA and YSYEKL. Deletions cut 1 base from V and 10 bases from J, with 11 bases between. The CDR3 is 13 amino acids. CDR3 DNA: TGCGCCAGCAGCCAAGGGGCCCGAGGGGAGCAGTTCTTC. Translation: CASSQGARGEQFF.

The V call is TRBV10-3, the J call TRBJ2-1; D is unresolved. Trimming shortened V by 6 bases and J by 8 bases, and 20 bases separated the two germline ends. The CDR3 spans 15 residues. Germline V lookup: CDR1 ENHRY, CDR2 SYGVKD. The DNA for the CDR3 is TGTGCCATCAGCATCTCTAGACCGACAAGAGATGAGCAGTTCTTC. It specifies CAISISRPTRDEQFF.

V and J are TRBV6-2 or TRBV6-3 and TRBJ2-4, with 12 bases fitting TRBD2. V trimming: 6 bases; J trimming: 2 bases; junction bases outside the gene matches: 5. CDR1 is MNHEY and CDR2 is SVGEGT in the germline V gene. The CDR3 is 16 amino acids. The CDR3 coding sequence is TGTGCCAGCAGACCTAGCGGGAGGGGTTCCAAAAACATTCAGTACTTC. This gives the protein CASRPSGRGSKNIQYF.

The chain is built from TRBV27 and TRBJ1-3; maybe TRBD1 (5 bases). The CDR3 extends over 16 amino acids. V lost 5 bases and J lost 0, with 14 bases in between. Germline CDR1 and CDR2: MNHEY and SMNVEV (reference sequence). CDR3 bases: TGTGCCAGCAGTGTCTCCACCACAGGCTCTGGAAACACCATATATTTT. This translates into CASSVSTTGSGNTIYF.

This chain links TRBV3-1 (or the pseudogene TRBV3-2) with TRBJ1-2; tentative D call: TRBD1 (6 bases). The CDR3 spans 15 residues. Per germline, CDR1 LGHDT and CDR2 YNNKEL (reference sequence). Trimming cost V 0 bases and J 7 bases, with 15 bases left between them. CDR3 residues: CASSQDRDTFRGYTF. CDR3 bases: TGTGCCAGCAGCCAAGATCGGGACACCTTTCGTGGCTACACCTTC.

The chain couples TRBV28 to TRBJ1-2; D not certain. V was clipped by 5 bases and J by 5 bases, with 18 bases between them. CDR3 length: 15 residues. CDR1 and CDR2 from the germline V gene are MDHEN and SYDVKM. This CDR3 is CASSTVGEGYYGYTF. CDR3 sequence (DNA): TGTGCCAGCAGTACCGTTGGGGAGGGCTATTATGGCTACACCTTC.

In DNA, the CDR3 is TGTGCCAGCAGCGCGGGACAGTGGAACACTGAAGCTTTCTTT. Its translation is CASSAGQWNTEAFF. The chain employs TRBV9 and TRBJ1-1; 7 positions agree with TRBD1. Germline CDR1 and CDR2: SGDLS and YYNGEE. V dropped 3 bases and J dropped 1; count of bases not matched to a gene: 3. The CDR3 is 14 amino acids.

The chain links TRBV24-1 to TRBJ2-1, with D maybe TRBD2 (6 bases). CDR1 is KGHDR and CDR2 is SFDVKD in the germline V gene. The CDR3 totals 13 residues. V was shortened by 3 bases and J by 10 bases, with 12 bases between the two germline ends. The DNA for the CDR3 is TGTGCCACCAGTGATCAGAATCGGGGGGAGCAGTTCTTC. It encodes CATSDQNRGEQFF.

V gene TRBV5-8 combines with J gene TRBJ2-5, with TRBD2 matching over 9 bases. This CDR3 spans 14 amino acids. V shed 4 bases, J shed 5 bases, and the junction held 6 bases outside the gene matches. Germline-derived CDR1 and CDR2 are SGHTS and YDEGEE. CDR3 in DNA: TGTGCCAGCAGCACCGGACTAGCGAGGGAGACCCAGTACTTC. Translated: CASSTGLARETQYF.

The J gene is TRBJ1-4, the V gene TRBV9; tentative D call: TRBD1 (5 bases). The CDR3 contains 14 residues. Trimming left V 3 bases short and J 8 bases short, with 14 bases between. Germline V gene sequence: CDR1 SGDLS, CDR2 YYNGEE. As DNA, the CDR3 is TGTGCCAGCAGCGCTCCCCGGGACCAAGAAAAACTGTTTTTT. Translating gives CASSAPRDQEKLFF. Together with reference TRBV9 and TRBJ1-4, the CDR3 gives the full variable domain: DSGVTQTPKHLITATGQRVTLRCSPRSGDLSVYWYQQSLDQGLQFLIQYYNGEERAKGNILERFSAQQFPDLHSELNLSSLELGDSALYFCASSAPRDQEKLFFGSGTQLSVL.

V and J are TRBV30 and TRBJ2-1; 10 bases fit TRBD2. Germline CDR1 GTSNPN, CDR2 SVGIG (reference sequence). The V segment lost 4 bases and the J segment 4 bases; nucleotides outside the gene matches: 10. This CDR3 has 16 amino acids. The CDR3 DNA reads TGTGCCTGGACCCTTTGGCGGACTAGCGGATACAATGAGCAGTTCTTC. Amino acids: CAWTLWRTSGYNEQFF.

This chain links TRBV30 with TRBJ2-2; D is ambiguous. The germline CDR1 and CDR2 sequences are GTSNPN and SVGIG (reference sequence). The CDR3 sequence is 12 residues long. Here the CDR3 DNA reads TGTGCTACCGGCCCGAACACCGGGGAGCTGTTTTTT. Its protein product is CATGPNTGELFF.

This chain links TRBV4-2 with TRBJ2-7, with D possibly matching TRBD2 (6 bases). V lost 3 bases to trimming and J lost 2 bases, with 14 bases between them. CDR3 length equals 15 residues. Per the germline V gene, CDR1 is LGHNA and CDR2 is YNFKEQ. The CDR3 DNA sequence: TGTGCCAGCAGCCAGGGACGGGAGCAGCCCTACGAGCAGTACTTC. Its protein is CASSQGREQPYEQYF.

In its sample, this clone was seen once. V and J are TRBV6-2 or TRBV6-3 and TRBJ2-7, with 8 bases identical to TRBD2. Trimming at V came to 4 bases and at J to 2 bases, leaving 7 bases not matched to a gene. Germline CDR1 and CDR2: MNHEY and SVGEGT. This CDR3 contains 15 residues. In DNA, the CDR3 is TGTGCCAGCAGTTTGGCGGGAGGTCCCACCTACGAGCAGTACTTC. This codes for CASSLAGGPTYEQYF.

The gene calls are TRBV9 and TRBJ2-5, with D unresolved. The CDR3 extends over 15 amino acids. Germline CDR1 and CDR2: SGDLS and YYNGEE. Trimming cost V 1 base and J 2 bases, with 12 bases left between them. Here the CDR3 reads CASSVSPGRQETQYF. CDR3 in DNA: TGTGCCAGCAGCGTAAGCCCCGGCAGGCAAGAGACCCAGTACTTC. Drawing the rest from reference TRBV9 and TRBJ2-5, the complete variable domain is DSGVTQTPKHLITATGQRVTLRCSPRSGDLSVYWYQQSLDQGLQFLIQYYNGEERAKGNILERFSAQQFPDLHSELNLSSLELGDSALYFCASSVSPGRQETQYFGPGTRLLVL.

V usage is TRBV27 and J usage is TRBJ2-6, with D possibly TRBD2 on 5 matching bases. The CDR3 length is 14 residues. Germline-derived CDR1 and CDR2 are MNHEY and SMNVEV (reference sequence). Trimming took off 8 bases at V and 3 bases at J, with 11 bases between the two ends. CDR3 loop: CASRKGVGANVLTF. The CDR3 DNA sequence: TGTGCCAGCCGAAAGGGAGTTGGGGCCAACGTCCTGACTTTC. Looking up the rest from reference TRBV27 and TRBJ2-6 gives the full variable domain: EAQVTQNPRYLITVTGKKLTVTCSQNMNHEYMSWYRQDPGLGLRQIYYSMNVEVTDKGDVPEGYKVSRKEKRNFPLILESPSPNQTSLYFCASRKGVGANVLTFGAGSRLTVL.

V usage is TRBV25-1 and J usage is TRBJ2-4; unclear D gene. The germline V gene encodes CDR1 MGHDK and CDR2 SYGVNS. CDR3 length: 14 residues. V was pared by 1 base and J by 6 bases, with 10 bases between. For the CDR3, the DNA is TGTGCCAGCAGTGAATTGCCCCCCGGAAACATTCAGTACTTC. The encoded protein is CASSELPPGNIQYF.

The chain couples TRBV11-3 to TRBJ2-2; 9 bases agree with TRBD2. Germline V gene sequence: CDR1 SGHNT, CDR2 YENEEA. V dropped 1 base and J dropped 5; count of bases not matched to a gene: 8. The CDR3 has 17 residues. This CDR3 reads CASSLASGRMGTGELFF. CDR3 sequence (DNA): TGTGCCAGCAGCTTAGCCAGCGGGAGGATGGGAACCGGGGAGCTGTTTTTT. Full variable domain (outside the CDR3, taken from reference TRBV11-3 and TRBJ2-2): EAGVVQSPRYKIIEKKQPVAFWCNPISGHNTLYWYLQNLGQGPELLIRYENEEAVDDSQLPKDRFSAERLKGVDSTLKIQPAELGDSAVYLCASSLASGRMGTGELFFGEGSRLTVL.

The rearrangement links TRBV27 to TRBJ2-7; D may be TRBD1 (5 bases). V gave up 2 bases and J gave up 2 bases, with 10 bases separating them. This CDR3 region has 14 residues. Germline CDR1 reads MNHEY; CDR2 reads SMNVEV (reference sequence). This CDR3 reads CASSLKQAAYEQYF. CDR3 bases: TGTGCCAGCAGTTTAAAACAGGCTGCCTACGAGCAGTACTTC.